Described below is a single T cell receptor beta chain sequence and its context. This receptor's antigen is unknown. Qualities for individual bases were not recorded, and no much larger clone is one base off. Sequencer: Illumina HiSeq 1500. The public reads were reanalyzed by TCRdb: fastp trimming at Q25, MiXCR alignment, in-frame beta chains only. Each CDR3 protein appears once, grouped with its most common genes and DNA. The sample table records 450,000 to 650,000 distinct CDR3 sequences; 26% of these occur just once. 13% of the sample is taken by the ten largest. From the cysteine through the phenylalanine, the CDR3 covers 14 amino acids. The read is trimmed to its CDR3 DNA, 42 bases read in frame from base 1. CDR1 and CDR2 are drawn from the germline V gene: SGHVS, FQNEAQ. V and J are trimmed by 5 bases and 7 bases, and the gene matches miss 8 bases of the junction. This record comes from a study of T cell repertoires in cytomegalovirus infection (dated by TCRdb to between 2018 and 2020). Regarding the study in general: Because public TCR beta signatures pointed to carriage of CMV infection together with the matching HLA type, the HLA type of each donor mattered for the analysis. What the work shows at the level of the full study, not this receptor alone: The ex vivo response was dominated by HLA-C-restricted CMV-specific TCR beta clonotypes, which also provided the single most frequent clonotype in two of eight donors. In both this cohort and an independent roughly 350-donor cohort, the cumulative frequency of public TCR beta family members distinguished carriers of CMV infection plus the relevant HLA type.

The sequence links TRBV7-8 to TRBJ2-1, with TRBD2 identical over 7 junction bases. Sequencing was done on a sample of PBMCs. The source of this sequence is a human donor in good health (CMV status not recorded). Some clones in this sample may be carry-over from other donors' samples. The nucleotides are TGTGCCAGCAGCCACCGACTCGGGGGGAATGAGCAGTTCTTC. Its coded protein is CASSHRLGGNEQFF.